Below are 23 T cell receptor beta chains sequenced from a single sample in a study of identical twins (dated by TCRdb to the mid-2010s). Library preparation was by 5' RACE. Sequencing took place on an Illumina HiSeq 2000. TCRdb redid the processing of the public reads, applying fastp at Q25 and MiXCR, and retained in-frame beta chains. Rows with one shared CDR3 protein collapse into an entry with the most common genes and DNA. The sample has roughly 770,000 distinct CDR3 sequences on record, around a sixth of them singletons. The ten largest clones add up to approximately 14% of the sample. Another study also made use of these data, one on T cells expressing NK-cell markers.

The sample comprised PBMCs. The receptors come from a woman under 30 in good health.

This clonotype was observed a few times. This may be a read error, as it is one base from a much larger clone. The CDR3: CASSYVYEQYF. Written as DNA, the CDR3 is TGTGCCAGCAGTTACGTCTACGAGCAGTACTTC. V is TRBV6-2 or TRBV6-3 and J is TRBJ2-7; D is unresolved. There are 11 residues in the CDR3. CDR1 and CDR2 from the germline V gene are MNHEY and SVGEGT. The V end lost 2 bases, the J end lost 3 bases, and 2 bases lay between the germline ends.

This chain links TRBV7-2 with TRBJ1-6, with unresolved D. CDR3 size: 14 residues. CDR1 and CDR2 from the germline V gene are SGHTA and FQGNSA. Trimming stripped 5 bases from V and 9 bases from J, with 14 bases between. The CDR3 loop reads CASSLRVGSSPLHF. The CDR3 nucleotides are TGTGCCAGCAGCCTCCGGGTGGGGAGTTCACCCCTCCACTTT.

The chain links TRBV20-1 to TRBJ1-1; a weak D match, TRBD1 (6 bases). The germline V gene has CDR1 DFQATT and CDR2 SNEGSKA (reference sequence). This CDR3 is 13 amino acids long. With 4 bases removed from V and 4 bases from J, the gap between germline ends came to 13 bases. DNA for the CDR3: TGCAGTGCTATCAGGGGAGGAGTCACTGAAGCTTTCTTT. Translating gives CSAIRGGVTEAFF.

This clonotype has just a few counts. This chain uses TRBV6-5 with TRBJ2-1; 10 nucleotides line up with TRBD2. The V segment lost 3 bases and the J segment 6 bases; nucleotides outside the gene matches: 5. The CDR3 extends over 15 amino acids. Germline loops: CDR1 MNHEY, CDR2 SVGAGI. The CDR3 DNA follows: TGTGCCAGCAGTTATAGAACTAGCGGGGCCAATGAGCAGTTCTTC. Protein sequence: CASSYRTSGANEQFF.

The chain is built from TRBV3-1 and TRBJ2-1; D is perhaps TRBD1 (6 bases). Germline V gene sequence: CDR1 LGHDT, CDR2 YNNKEL (reference sequence). Trimming pared 1 base from V and 1 base from J, leaving 11 bases between. The CDR3 totals 16 residues. The CDR3 coding sequence is TGTGCCAGCAGCCAAGTAGACAGGCGGTCCTACAATGAGCAGTTCTTC. Amino acid sequence: CASSQVDRRSYNEQFF.

This clonotype was observed a few times. The chain links TRBV20-1 to TRBJ2-5, with D uncertain. In germline, CDR1 is DFQATT, CDR2 SNEGSKA (reference sequence). The CDR3 sequence is 11 residues long. V was pared by 1 base and J by 10 bases, with 10 bases between. The CDR3 coding sequence is TGCAGTGCTAGAGGGCTACAGCTCCAGTACTTC. Protein product: CSARGLQLQYF.

In nucleotides, the CDR3 is TGTGCCAGCAGTTACGGCGGGAGCGGCACCGGGGAGCTGTTTTTT. This gives the protein CASSYGGSGTGELFF. The chain employs TRBV6-2 or TRBV6-3 and TRBJ2-2; 7 bases line up with TRBD2. Trimming took 2 bases from V and 4 from J; bases not matched to a gene: 4. In germline, CDR1 is MNHEY, CDR2 SVGEGT. The CDR3 contains 15 residues.

This clonotype was recorded a few times. The chain joins TRBV7-9 to TRBJ2-7; 12 nucleotides match TRBD2. V dropped 5 bases and J dropped 6; count of bases not matched to a gene: 5. The CDR3 loop spans 14 amino acids. Germline V CDR1 and CDR2: SEHNR, FQNEAQ (reference sequence). Here the CDR3 DNA reads TGTGCCAGCAGCCCTAGCGGGAGGGAGGTCGAGCAGTACTTC. Amino acids: CASSPSGREVEQYF.

The gene calls are TRBV27 and TRBJ1-2, with D possibly TRBD1 on 6 matching bases. CDR3 length: 15 residues. The V end was cut by 1 base, the J end by 7 bases, with 16 bases between. Germline V gene lookup returns CDR1 MNHEY and CDR2 SMNVEV (reference sequence). CDR3 amino acids: CASSLFAGQGPGYTF. The CDR3, as DNA: TGTGCCAGCAGTTTATTTGCGGGGCAGGGGCCTGGCTACACCTTC.

V usage is TRBV13 and J usage is TRBJ2-1, with 15 bases that match TRBD2. With 4 bases clipped from V and 9 bases from J, the junction kept 7 bases outside the gene matches. Germline CDR1 is PRHDT and CDR2 is FYEKMQ (reference sequence). The CDR3 runs to 16 residues. CDR3: CASSSPGLAGGTEQFF. As DNA, the CDR3 is TGTGCCAGCAGCTCCCCGGGACTAGCGGGAGGTACTGAGCAGTTCTTC.

This clonotype was picked up a small number of times. The rearrangement links TRBV15 to TRBJ1-6, with TRBD1 matching over 7 bases. Per the germline V gene, CDR1 is LNHNV and CDR2 is YYDKDF (reference sequence). The CDR3 extends over 15 amino acids. V was pared by 6 bases and J by 5 bases, with 7 bases of the junction left unmatched. The chain's CDR3 is CATRARQGHNSPLHF. In nucleotides, the CDR3 is TGTGCCACCAGAGCCCGACAGGGACATAATTCACCCCTCCACTTT.

This clonotype was counted a few times. The J gene is TRBJ2-5, the V gene TRBV2, with TRBD2 matching 10 bases. The ends lost 6 bases at V and 7 bases at J; junction bases unmatched: 8. The CDR3 loop spans 14 amino acids. Germline V gene sequence: CDR1 SNHLY, CDR2 FYNNEI. The CDR3 spells CASRLAGLLGTQYF. In DNA form, the CDR3 reads TGTGCCAGCAGACTAGCGGGGTTGCTTGGGACCCAGTACTTC.

This clonotype was found a few times. J is TRBJ2-4 and V is TRBV20-1, with TRBD1 matching over 8 bases. CDR1 DFQATT and CDR2 SNEGSKA come from the germline V gene (reference sequence). The CDR3 has 14 amino acids. V lost 2 bases to trimming and J lost 3 bases; unmatched junction nucleotides: 3. In DNA form, the CDR3 reads TGCAGTGCTAGACAGGGGGCTGGCAAAAACATTCAGTACTTC. Protein product: CSARQGAGKNIQYF.

The CDR3: CASTLNGAKNIQYF. CDR3 nucleotide sequence: TGTGCCAGCACCTTAAACGGGGCCAAAAACATTCAGTACTTC. The chain has TRBV3-1 and TRBJ2-4; D ambiguous. Trimming cost V 7 bases and J 1 base, with 11 bases left between them. The germline V gene has CDR1 LGHDT and CDR2 YNNKEL (reference sequence). CDR3 size: 14 residues. Using reference TRBV3-1 and TRBJ2-4 for the parts outside the CDR3, the full variable domain is DTAVSQTPKYLVTQMGNDKSIKCEQNLGHDTMYWYKQDSKKFLKIMFSYNNKELIINETVPNRFSPKSPDKAHLNLHINSLELGDSAVYFCASTLNGAKNIQYFGAGTRLSVL.

The chain recombines TRBV5-1 with TRBJ2-5; D might be TRBD2 (5 bases). Germline V gene sequence: CDR1 SGHRS, CDR2 YFSETQ. The V end lost 4 bases, the J end lost 3 bases, and 13 bases lay between the germline ends. The CDR3 is 14 amino acids. The CDR3 reads CASSAGLREETQYF. CDR3 coding DNA: TGCGCCAGCAGCGCCGGACTGAGAGAAGAGACCCAGTACTTC.

The chain carries TRBV29-1 and TRBJ1-2, with no clear D. The germline V gene encodes CDR1 SQVTM and CDR2 ANQGSEA. The CDR3 is 13 amino acids. V shed 4 bases and J shed 1 base, with 10 bases lying between them. The DNA of the CDR3 is TGCAGCGTTGGGGGAGGCGGTAACTATGGCTACACCTTC. Its translation is CSVGGGGNYGYTF.

A few counts support this clonotype. The chain carries TRBV5-1 and TRBJ1-2; perhaps TRBD1 as D (6 bases). The CDR3 has 14 residues. Germline lookup yields CDR1 SGHRS and CDR2 YFSETQ. V lost 4 bases and J 8 bases, leaving 18 bases between the germline ends. The CDR3 nucleotides are TGCGCCAGCAGCCCACAGGGTATCGGAGAGGGCTACACCTTC. Translated: CASSPQGIGEGYTF. Full variable domain (remainder filled in from reference TRBV5-1 and TRBJ1-2): KAGVTQTPRYLIKTRGQQVTLSCSPISGHRSVSWYQQTPGQGLQFLFEYFSETQRNKGNFPGRFSGRQFSNSRSEMNVSTLELGDSALYLCASSPQGIGEGYTFGSGTRLTVV.

The chain joins TRBV4-1 to TRBJ2-1; 8 bases agree with TRBD1. The CDR3 has 16 amino acids. Germline CDR1 is MGHRA and CDR2 is YSYEKL. The ends lost 0 bases at V and 2 bases at J; junction bases unmatched: 3. CDR3 sequence (DNA): TGCGCCAGCAGCCAAGATCCCAGGGGGCCCTACAATGAGCAGTTCTTC. It yields the protein CASSQDPRGPYNEQFF.

The rearrangement uses TRBV16 and TRBJ1-1; the D is unclear. The V end was cut by 2 bases, the J end by 5 bases, with 0 bases between. The CDR3 runs to 10 residues. Looked up from germline, CDR1 is KGHSY and CDR2 is FQNENV. CDR3 sequence: CASSQTEAFF. The CDR3 DNA reads as TGTGCCAGCAGCCAAACTGAAGCTTTCTTT.

In this sample, this clonotype turned up a few times. The CDR3 DNA follows: TGTGCCAGCAACGGACTAGCTTACACCGGGGAGCTGTTTTTT. Protein product: CASNGLAYTGELFF. The V and J genes are TRBV7-2 and TRBJ2-2; 8 bases are a match to TRBD2. V dropped 7 bases and J dropped 3; count of bases not matched to a gene: 4. The length of the CDR3 is 14 residues. Germline V gives CDR1 SGHTA, CDR2 FQGNSA.

This clonotype appeared a few times. This chain connects TRBV7-2 to TRBJ2-1; either TRBD1 or TRBD2 may supply D (5 bases each). The length of the CDR3 is 14 residues. The germline V gene has CDR1 SGHTA and CDR2 FQGNSA. Trimming took 4 bases from V and 8 from J, leaving 15 bases between them. The CDR3 DNA is TGTGCCAGCAGCTGGGACGGGCCGTTGGATGAGCAGTTCTTC. Protein sequence: CASSWDGPLDEQFF.

The chain joins TRBV4-1 to TRBJ2-7, with 9 nucleotides matching TRBD2. Per the germline V gene, CDR1 is MGHRA and CDR2 is YSYEKL. J was trimmed by 0 bases and V by 1 base; bases with no gene match: 7. The CDR3 spans 17 residues. The CDR3 coding sequence is TGCGCCAGCAGCCAAGGCCTCCATAGCGGGAGCTCCTACGAGCAGTACTTC. This encodes CASSQGLHSGSSYEQYF.

The rearrangement joins TRBV10-3 to TRBJ1-2; 7 bases line up with TRBD1. V lost 3 bases and J lost 7; bases outside the gene matches: 8. The CDR3 sequence is 14 residues long. Germline V gives CDR1 ENHRY, CDR2 SYGVKD. In DNA form, the CDR3 reads TGTGCCATCAGTGACCTCGGACAGGCGGCTGGCTACACCTTC. Its translation: CAISDLGQAAGYTF.